The source of this TCR beta chain is a study of CD8 T cells in Susac syndrome. Across the study: Patients with Susac syndrome had blood drawn and were at that point therapy-naive, on corticosteroids, or on intravenous immunoglobulin alone. Study-level findings and limits: The study conceded that its TCR sequencing and HLA analysis involved relatively few individuals. CD4+ T cell repertoires in Susac syndrome lacked clonal expansion.

Worth noting for this clonotype: Its antigen is not identified.

CDR3 length: 15 residues. V lost 4 bases, J lost 2 bases, and 4 bases stayed unmatched. Germline V gene data show CDR1 as ENHRY and CDR2 as SYGVKD. The RNA input was roughly 0.45 to 1 ug, and it was reverse transcribed with random hexamers. MiXCR, applied by TCRdb to the immunoSEQ multiplex PCR reads, yields one record per CDR3 protein. In the table there are some 200,000 distinct CDR3 sequences, approximately 94% of which are singletons. The V gene is TRBV10-3, the J gene TRBJ1-3; 8 bases align to TRBD1. This sequence was found in a human donor with Susac syndrome. Material: CD4+ T cells from PBMCs. CDR3 loop: CAISAPTGAGNTIYF. DNA for the CDR3: TGTGCCATCAGTGCACCGACAGGGGCTGGAAACACCATATATTTT.